This T cell receptor (beta chain) emerged from a study of lymphopenia after photon versus proton radiotherapy. General study findings and limits: Post-nadir diversity loss with photons came from oligoclonal expansion, particularly CD8+ Temra cells. Survival link was tested only in deceased patients; proton benefit remains a possibility. Under photons, naive T cells and diversity fell while effector/memory populations rose. Larger post-nadir TCR diversity loss correlated inversely with survival in deceased patients.

TCRdb's copy holds only in-frame clones and misses some; the assay was immunoSEQ multiplex PCR. Here the sample spans some 38,000 clones, 80% to 95% being singletons. The CDR3 sequence is 18 residues long. CDR1 is ENHRY and CDR2 is SYGVKD in the germline V gene. Trimming stripped 6 bases from V and 0 bases from J, with 23 bases between. Concerning this clone itself: Its antigen is not known.

The sequencing used peripheral blood, collected from a patient treated with photon-based radiotherapy. This clonotype was sampled from a man between 60 and 75 years old with cholangiocarcinoma. This chain joins TRBV10-3 and TRBJ1-2; D unclear. The CDR3 DNA is TGTGCCATCAGCTGGGCCGAGGTGGCGGGCGGCTCTAACTATGGCTACACCTTC. Its translation is CAISWAEVAGGSNYGYTF.